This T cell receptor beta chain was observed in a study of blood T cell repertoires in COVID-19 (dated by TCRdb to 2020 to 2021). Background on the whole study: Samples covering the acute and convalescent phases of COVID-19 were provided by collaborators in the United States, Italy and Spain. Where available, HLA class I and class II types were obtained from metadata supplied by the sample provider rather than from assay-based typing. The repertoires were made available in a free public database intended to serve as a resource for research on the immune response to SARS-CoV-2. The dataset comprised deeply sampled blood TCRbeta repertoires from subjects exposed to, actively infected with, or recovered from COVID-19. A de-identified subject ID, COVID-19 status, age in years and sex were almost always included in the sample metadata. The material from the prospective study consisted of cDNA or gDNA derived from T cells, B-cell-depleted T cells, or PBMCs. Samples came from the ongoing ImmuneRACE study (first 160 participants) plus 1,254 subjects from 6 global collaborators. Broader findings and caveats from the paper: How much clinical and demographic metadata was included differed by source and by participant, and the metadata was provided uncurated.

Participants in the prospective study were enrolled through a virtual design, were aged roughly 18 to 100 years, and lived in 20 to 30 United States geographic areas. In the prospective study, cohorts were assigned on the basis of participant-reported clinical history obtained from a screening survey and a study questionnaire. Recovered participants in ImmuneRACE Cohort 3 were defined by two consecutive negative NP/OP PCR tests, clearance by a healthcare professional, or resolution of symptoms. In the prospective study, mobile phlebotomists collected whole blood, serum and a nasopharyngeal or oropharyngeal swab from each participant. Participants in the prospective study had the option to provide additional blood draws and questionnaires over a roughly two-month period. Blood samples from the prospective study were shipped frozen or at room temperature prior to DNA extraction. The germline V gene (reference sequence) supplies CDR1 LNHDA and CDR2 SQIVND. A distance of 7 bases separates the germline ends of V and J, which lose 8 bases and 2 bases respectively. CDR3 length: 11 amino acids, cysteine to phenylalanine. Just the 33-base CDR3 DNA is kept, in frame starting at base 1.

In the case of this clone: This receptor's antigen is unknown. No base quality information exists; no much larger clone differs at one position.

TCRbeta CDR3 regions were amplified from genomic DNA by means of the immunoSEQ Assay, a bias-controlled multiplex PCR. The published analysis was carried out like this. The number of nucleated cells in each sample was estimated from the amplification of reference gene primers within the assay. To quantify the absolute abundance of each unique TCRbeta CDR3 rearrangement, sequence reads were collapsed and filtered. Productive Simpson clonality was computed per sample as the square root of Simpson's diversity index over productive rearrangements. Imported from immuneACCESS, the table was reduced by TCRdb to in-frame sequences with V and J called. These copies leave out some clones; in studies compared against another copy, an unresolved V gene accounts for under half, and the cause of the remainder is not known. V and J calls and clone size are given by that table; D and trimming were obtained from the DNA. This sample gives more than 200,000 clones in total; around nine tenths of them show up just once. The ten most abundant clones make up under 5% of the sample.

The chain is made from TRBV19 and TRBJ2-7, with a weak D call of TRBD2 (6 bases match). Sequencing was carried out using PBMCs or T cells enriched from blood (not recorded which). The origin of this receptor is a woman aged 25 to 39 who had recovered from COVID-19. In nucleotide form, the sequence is TGTGCCAGTGGGGAGGCCTACGAGCAGTACTTC. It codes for CASGEAYEQYF.